These T cell receptor beta chains were read from a single sample in a study of shared clonotypes between healthy human individuals. The table came from immunoSEQ multiplex PCR; TCRdb's copy has only in-frame clones and leaves some out. The sample contains 850,000 to 1,200,000 clones, 75% of which appear only once. The sample comprised memory CD4+ T cells sorted from blood. The receptors derive from a man aged 18 to 30 in good health. Each CDR3 is given with its conserved first and last residue. The D gene is left open where the match is weak. A row's size may be missing; if present it is once, few, many or a size class.

V	J	D	size	CDR3	DNA
TRBV28	TRBJ1-1	TRBD1	-	CASSLRPGVGTGETFF	TGTGCCAGCAGTTTAAGACCAGGGGTGGGGACAGGGGAGACTTTCTTT
TRBV11-3	TRBJ1-1	-	-	CASSRGQSEAFF	TGTGCCAGCAGCCGAGGACAGAGTGAAGCTTTCTTT
TRBV7-9	TRBJ2-2	-	-	CASRSRGGGGELFF	TGTGCCAGCAGGAGCAGGGGGGGCGGCGGGGAGCTGTTTTTT
TRBV30	TRBJ1-1	-	medium-sized	CACTSGRLNTEAFF	TGTGCCTGTACCTCGGGACGGTTGAACACTGAAGCTTTCTTT
TRBV29-1	TRBJ2-7	TRBD1	-	CSVETGTGGEQYF	TGCAGCGTTGAAACCGGGACAGGGGGCGAGCAGTACTTC
TRBV30	TRBJ2-1	TRBD2	-	CAWSEGTSDYNEQFF	TGTGCCTGGAGTGAGGGGACTAGCGACTACAATGAGCAGTTCTTC
TRBV7-9	TRBJ2-5	TRBD1	-	CASSPGQGVQETQYF	TGTGCCAGCAGCCCGGGACAGGGGGTCCAAGAGACCCAGTACTTC
TRBV5-1	TRBJ1-6	-	few	CASSPRDNRSPLHF	TGCGCCAGCAGCCCCCGGGACAACCGGTCACCCCTCCACTTT
TRBV5-6	TRBJ2-7	-	-	CASSLATSYEQYF	TGTGCCAGCAGCTTGGCCACCTCCTACGAGCAGTACTTC
TRBV9	TRBJ1-1	-	-	CASSATGRGNTEAFF	TGTGCCAGCAGCGCCACCGGGCGTGGGAACACTGAAGCTTTCTTT
TRBV10-1	TRBJ2-1	-	-	CASSGVSLGGEQFF	TGCGCCAGCTCCGGTGTCAGCTTAGGGGGTGAGCAGTTCTTC
TRBV13	TRBJ2-2	-	-	CASSSRGLGNTGELFF	TGTGCCAGCAGCTCAAGGGGTCTGGGGAACACCGGGGAGCTGTTTTTT
TRBV5-8	TRBJ1-2	-	-	CASSFTGSPYGYTF	TGTGCCAGCAGCTTTACAGGGAGTCCTTATGGCTACACCTTC
TRBV5-1	TRBJ2-1	TRBD2	-	CASSSRTSSYNEQFF	TGCGCCAGCAGCTCACGGACTAGCTCCTACAATGAGCAGTTCTTC
TRBV10-3	TRBJ1-5	-	-	CASATGSQPQHF	TGTGCCAGCGCAACAGGGAGTCAGCCCCAGCATTTT
TRBV30	TRBJ2-5	TRBD2	-	CAWSPPSGGALLETQYF	TGTGCCTGGAGCCCTCCCAGCGGGGGGGCATTACTAGAGACCCAGTACTTC
TRBV4-1	TRBJ1-2	-	-	CASKTTNSANYGYTF	TGCGCCAGCAAGACCACGAACAGCGCTAACTATGGCTACACCTTC
TRBV9	TRBJ2-2	-	-	CASSSQGPGTGELFF	TGTGCCAGCAGCTCCCAGGGGCCGGGGACCGGGGAGCTGTTTTTT
TRBV5-1	TRBJ1-1	-	-	CASSPERNTEAFF	TGCGCCAGCAGCCCGGAAAGAAACACTGAAGCTTTCTTT
TRBV7-8	TRBJ2-3	-	-	CASSSRDSTDTQYF	TGTGCCAGCAGCTCCCGGGACTCCACAGATACGCAGTATTTT
TRBV30	TRBJ1-6	TRBD1	-	CAYDRGRGSPLHF	TGTGCCTACGACAGGGGGCGAGGTTCACCCCTCCACTTT
TRBV19	TRBJ1-4	-	once	CASRDATNEKLFF	TGTGCCAGCCGGGATGCAACTAATGAAAAACTGTTTTTT
TRBV19	TRBJ1-6	-	-	CASSLLPGSSYNSPLHF	TGTGCCAGTAGCCTACTACCAGGGAGCTCCTATAATTCACCCCTCCACTTT
TRBV30	TRBJ2-5	-	once	CAWRAQETQYF	TGTGCCTGGAGAGCCCAAGAGACCCAGTACTTC
TRBV6-4	TRBJ1-1	TRBD1	few	CASSADRASEAFF	TGTGCCAGCAGTGCTGACAGGGCTTCTGAAGCTTTCTTT
TRBV5-4	TRBJ1-4	-	many	CASSRGGRANEKLFF	TGTGCCAGCAGCCGCGGGGGGAGAGCTAATGAAAAACTGTTTTTT
TRBV19	TRBJ2-1	TRBD2	-	CASSIDPSGGAYNEQFF	TGTGCCAGTAGTATCGACCCGAGCGGGGGGGCTTACAATGAGCAGTTCTTC
TRBV9	TRBJ1-6	TRBD1	once	CASSATGYGSPLHF	TGTGCCAGCAGCGCGACAGGGTACGGTTCACCCCTCCACTTT
TRBV6-5	TRBJ1-1	-	-	CASSYGALSTEAFF	TGTGCCAGCAGTTACGGCGCCTTGAGCACTGAAGCTTTCTTT
TRBV4-2	TRBJ2-3	TRBD2	-	CASNLTTSGTDTQYF	TGTGCCAGCAACCTAACGACTAGCGGCACAGATACGCAGTATTTT
TRBV11-2	TRBJ1-6	-	-	CASSLAATSYNSPLHF	TGTGCCAGCAGCTTAGCGGCCACCTCCTATAATTCACCCCTCCACTTT
TRBV6-6	TRBJ2-7	TRBD1	-	CASMGQGVYEQYF	TGTGCCAGCATGGGACAGGGGGTCTACGAGCAGTACTTC
TRBV7-2	TRBJ2-1	TRBD2	-	CASRSAGTSIKNEQFF	TGTGCCAGCAGGTCCGCCGGGACTAGCATTAAGAATGAGCAGTTCTTC
TRBV4-3	TRBJ1-5	-	-	CASSQGGGSNQPQHF	TGCGCCAGCAGCCAAGGCGGGGGTAGCAATCAGCCCCAGCATTTT
TRBV7-2	TRBJ2-7	-	-	CASSLGQTSAQEQYF	TGTGCCAGCAGCTTAGGGCAGACGAGTGCGCAGGAGCAGTACTTC
TRBV9	TRBJ2-3	TRBD1	-	CASSRTGEADTQYF	TGTGCCAGCAGTAGGACAGGGGAAGCGGATACGCAGTATTTT
TRBV2	TRBJ1-2	-	-	CASSEDSRGYTF	TGTGCCAGCAGTGAAGACAGTCGCGGCTACACCTTC
TRBV2	TRBJ1-3	-	few	CASSEVGRGNTIYF	TGTGCCAGCAGTGAAGTAGGGAGAGGAAACACCATATATTTT
TRBV29-1	TRBJ2-7	-	-	CSSRGGASGYEQYF	TGCAGCTCAAGAGGGGGTGCTAGCGGATACGAGCAGTACTTC
TRBV18	TRBJ2-1	-	-	CASSPPALINEQFF	TGTGCCAGCTCACCACCGGCGCTGATAAATGAGCAGTTCTTC
TRBV5-1	TRBJ2-5	TRBD2	-	CASSLRAAGGQETQYF	TGCGCCAGCAGCTTGCGGGCGGCGGGGGGTCAAGAGACCCAGTACTTC
TRBV4-1	TRBJ1-5	-	-	CASSQFGGAGNQPQHF	TGCGCCAGCAGCCAATTTGGGGGCGCGGGCAATCAGCCCCAGCATTTT
TRBV11-2	TRBJ1-3	-	few	CASSLVLGSGNTIYF	TGTGCCAGCAGCTTAGTCCTGGGCTCTGGAAACACCATATATTTT
TRBV7-2	TRBJ2-7	TRBD2	-	CASRIAGGPAHEQYF	TGTGCCAGCAGGATAGCGGGAGGGCCCGCCCACGAGCAGTACTTC
TRBV28	TRBJ2-3	-	-	CASSLWGLGNTQYF	TGTGCCAGCAGTTTATGGGGGTTGGGGAATACGCAGTATTTT
TRBV4-3	TRBJ2-5	-	-	CASSQDITSPRAQYF	TGCGCCAGCAGCCAAGATATCACTAGCCCTCGCGCCCAGTACTTC
TRBV5-1	TRBJ1-1	TRBD1	-	CASSSNTGQYEAFF	TGCGCCAGCAGCTCCAATACGGGACAGTATGAAGCTTTCTTT
TRBV6-5	TRBJ2-7	TRBD1	-	CASSTRQGGYEQYF	TGTGCCAGCAGTACCCGACAGGGGGGCTACGAGCAGTACTTC
TRBV7-2	TRBJ2-3	TRBD2	-	CASSLIPGLAGEVDTQYF	TGTGCCAGCAGCCTAATCCCGGGACTAGCGGGGGAGGTAGATACGCAGTATTTT
TRBV5-1	TRBJ2-7	-	-	CASSSRTANYEQYF	TGCGCCAGCAGCTCCAGGACAGCGAACTACGAGCAGTACTTC
TRBV5-5	TRBJ2-3	-	few	CASSWDTDTQYF	TGTGCCAGCAGCTGGGACACAGATACGCAGTATTTT
TRBV6-1	TRBJ2-7	TRBD2	-	CASEGLAREQYF	TGTGCCAGCGAAGGACTAGCTCGCGAGCAGTACTTC
TRBV7-2	TRBJ2-5	-	-	CASSSGLQETQYF	TGTGCCAGCAGCTCCGGGCTACAAGAGACCCAGTACTTC
TRBV14	TRBJ2-7	-	-	CASSQEGTPAYEQYF	TGTGCCAGCAGCCAAGAAGGGACACCCGCCTACGAGCAGTACTTC
TRBV5-4	TRBJ2-6	-	once	CASSPPGRASGANVLTF	TGTGCCAGCAGCCCCCCCGGACGGGCCTCTGGGGCCAACGTCCTGACTTTC
TRBV5-1	TRBJ2-3	-	-	CASSLDLLGTDTQYF	TGCGCCAGCAGCTTGGATCTGTTGGGCACAGATACGCAGTATTTT
TRBV5-1	TRBJ1-3	-	-	CASSGTYDRPADTIYF	TGCGCCAGCAGCGGAACCTATGACAGGCCGGCGGACACCATATATTTT